This TCR beta chain came from a study of cytomegalovirus exposure and HLA in healthy donors. Points from the study as a whole: V- and J-gene trimming of TCR beta was linked (in a later analysis) to a missense DCLRE1C variant. Reports indicate that TCR beta sequences accurately predicted the HLA-A and HLA-B alleles of most subjects. In vitro confirmation showed three CMV-associated chains to be CMV antigen specific.

A note on this clone: As yet, its antigen is unknown. The same CDR3 is also encoded by other DNA sequences in this sample.

Researchers ran the PCR with 60 Vbeta and 13 Jbeta primers. Profiled with immunoSEQ multiplex PCR; TCRdb holds only in-frame clones, not every one. The sample has 100,000 to 120,000 clones, 60% to 80% seen once. The CDR3 totals 16 residues. Trimming left V 7 bases short and J 1 base short, with 19 bases between. CDR1 SNHLY and CDR2 FYNNEI come from the germline V gene. The origin of this receptor is a woman in her 30s in good health and CMV-seropositive. The chain employs TRBV2 and TRBJ1-1; D gene uncertain. Material for sequencing was PBMCs. The CDR3 region is CASIKASPAQNTEAFF. The CDR3 region has the DNA TGTGCCAGCATTAAAGCCTCGCCAGCGCAGAACACTGAAGCTTTCTTT.